This T cell receptor beta chain is drawn from a study of beta chain features in type 1 diabetes. Looking at the study overall: All samples combined gave 90 million to 130 million sorted cells for examination.

Study-level findings and limits: Shorter TCRB CDR3s, moderately but significantly so, marked every one of the four CD4+ subsets in Type 1 diabetes patients. cDNA-based sequencing might over-represent cells highly expressing TCR.

The J segment lost 3 bases and the V segment lost 2 bases, leaving 4 bases of the junction unmatched. The CDR3 has 14 residues. The germline gives CDR1 MNHNY, CDR2 SVGAGI (reference sequence). As every portion of the isolated RNA was reverse transcribed, the sequencing read expressed TCRB transcripts. Clones were read by immunoSEQ multiplex PCR, and TCRdb kept only the in-frame ones, dropping some. The repertoire includes 250,000 to 350,000 clones, around 16% of them detected once, and 0.015% to 0.017% sits in the top ten. Turning to this clone: What it recognizes is unknown.

The sequence derives from a man aged 18 to 30 with type 1 diabetes. Sample: naive CD4+ T cells from blood. This chain connects TRBV6-6 to TRBJ2-7; TRBD1 agrees at 7 bases. CDR3 in amino acids: CASSYQGQIYEQYF. Here the CDR3 DNA reads TGTGCCAGCAGTTACCAGGGACAGATCTACGAGCAGTACTTC.